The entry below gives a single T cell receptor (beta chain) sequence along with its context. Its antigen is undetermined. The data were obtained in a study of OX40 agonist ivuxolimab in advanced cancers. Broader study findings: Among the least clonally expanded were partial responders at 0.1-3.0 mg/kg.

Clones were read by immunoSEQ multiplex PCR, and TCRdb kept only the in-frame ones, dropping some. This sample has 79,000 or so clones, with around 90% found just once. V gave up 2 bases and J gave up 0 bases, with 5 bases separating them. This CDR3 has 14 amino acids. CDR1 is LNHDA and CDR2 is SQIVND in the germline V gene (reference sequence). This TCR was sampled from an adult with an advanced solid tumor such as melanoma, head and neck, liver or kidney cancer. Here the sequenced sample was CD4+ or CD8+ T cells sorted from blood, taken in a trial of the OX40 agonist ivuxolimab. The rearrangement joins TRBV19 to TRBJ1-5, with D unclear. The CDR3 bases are TGTGCCAGTAGTATAACCAGTAGCAATCAGCCCCAGCATTTT. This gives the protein CASSITSSNQPQHF.